These 17 T cell receptor beta chains were all obtained from the same sample, sequenced in a study of beta chain features in type 1 diabetes. cDNA synthesis used the whole RNA isolate, giving expressed TCRB sequences. Sequenced by immunoSEQ multiplex PCR; TCRdb stores in-frame clones only, minus some. The profile shows 900,000 or so clones, 15% to 20% of them singletons. Sequences were obtained from naive CD4+ T cells from blood. The receptors here all came from a woman between 18 and 29 years old in good health.

This clone was seen a few times. The J gene is TRBJ2-1, the V gene TRBV7-8; D not resolved. CDR3 length equals 15 residues. Germline V gene lookup returns CDR1 SGHVS and CDR2 FQNEAQ. V lost 1 base, J lost 0 bases, and 7 bases lay in between. The CDR3 here is CASSLEPRSYNEQFF. As DNA, the CDR3 is TGTGCCAGCAGCTTAGAGCCCCGCTCCTACAATGAGCAGTTCTTC.

As regards this clone: One end of the junction is discordant with germline, which a read error may explain. This sequence joins TRBV15 and TRBJ1-2, with 7 nucleotides matching TRBD1. The CDR3 runs to 14 residues. The V gene's germline CDR1 is LNHNV and CDR2 YYDKDF (reference sequence). DNA of the CDR3: TGTGCCACCAGCAGAGATATTGGACAGGATGGCCACACCTTC. This encodes CATSRDIGQDGHTF. Looking up the rest from reference TRBV15 and TRBJ1-2 gives the full variable domain: DAMVIQNPRYQVTQFGKPVTLSCSQTLNHNVMYWYQQKSSQAPKLLFHYYDKDFNNEADTPDNFQSRRPNTSFCFLDIRSPGLGDTAMYLCATSRDIGQDGHTFGSGTRLTVV.

This clone was seen only a few times. The chain joins TRBV27 to TRBJ1-1, with D unresolved. The V and J ends lost 8 bases and 4 bases respectively, with 14 bases between them. The CDR3 runs to 13 residues. Germline CDR1 is MNHEY and CDR2 is SMNVEV (reference sequence). CDR3 nucleotide sequence: TGTGCCAGCGTCAGGTTCGGCGGCACTGAAGCTTTCTTT. Translating it yields CASVRFGGTEAFF.

Only a few counts were recorded for this clone. The chain recombines TRBV4-3 with TRBJ2-7; the D gene is possibly TRBD2 (5 bases). The assigned J gene may be wrong: the sequence end matches TRBJ2-5 better. The germline V gene encodes CDR1 LGHNA and CDR2 YSLEER. CDR3 length equals 18 residues. The CDR3 DNA reads as TGCGCCAGCAGCCAAGAGGTCTGGTCAGCCCTGGGGAGAGCGACCCAGTACTTC. The encoded protein is CASSQEVWSALGRATQYF.

This clone was counted between two and nine times. V usage is TRBV10-3 and J usage is TRBJ1-2; 11 nucleotides match TRBD1. The CDR3 extends over 15 amino acids. Germline V gives CDR1 ENHRY, CDR2 SYGVKD. V shed 3 bases, J shed 5 bases, and the junction held 5 bases outside the gene matches. CDR3: CAISETGTGGYGYTF. CDR3 nucleotides: TGTGCCATCAGTGAAACCGGGACAGGGGGGTATGGCTACACCTTC.

V is TRBV15 and J is TRBJ2-7, with D perhaps matching TRBD2 (6 bases). The V gene lost 1 base and the J gene lost 4 bases, with 14 bases spanning the gap. The CDR3 consists of 15 residues. Germline V gives CDR1 LNHNV, CDR2 YYDKDF (reference sequence). This CDR3 reads CATSRARWGTYEQYF. CDR3 bases: TGTGCCACCAGCAGAGCGAGGTGGGGGACTTACGAGCAGTACTTC.

J is TRBJ1-2 and V is TRBV7-9; D remains unclear. Between the trimmed V and J ends, which lost 0 bases and 2 bases, there was a span of 4 bases. The germline CDR1 and CDR2 sequences are SEHNR and FQNEAQ (reference sequence). The CDR3 loop spans 13 amino acids. The CDR3 DNA reads as TGTGCCAGCAGCTTAGCAAAGAACTATGGCTACACCTTC. Its translation is CASSLAKNYGYTF. The complete variable domain, with remaining parts taken from reference TRBV7-9 and TRBJ1-2, reads DTGVSQNPRHKITKRGQNVTFRCDPISEHNRLYWYRQTLGQGPEFLTYFQNEAQLEKSRLLSDRFSAERPKGSFSTLEIQRTEQGDSAMYLCASSLAKNYGYTFGSGTRLTVV.

The rearrangement joins TRBV28 to TRBJ2-3; D perhaps matches TRBD1 (6 bases). The V gene's germline CDR1 is MDHEN and CDR2 SYDVKM. This CDR3 spans 16 amino acids. V was pared by 7 bases and J by 8 bases, with 25 bases between. The CDR3 reads CASIPQGIQLAGTQYF. Written as DNA, the CDR3 is TGTGCCAGCATACCCCAGGGGATTCAACTCGCGGGTACGCAGTATTTT. The full variable domain, with the rest looked up from reference TRBV28 and TRBJ2-3, is DVKVTQSSRYLVKRTGEKVFLECVQDMDHENMFWYRQDPGLGLRLIYFSYDVKMKEKGDIPEGYSVSREKKERFSLILESASTNQTSMYLCASIPQGIQLAGTQYFGPGTRLTVL.

This chain joins TRBV28 and TRBJ1-2; D is perhaps TRBD1 (5 bases). V was shortened by 1 base and J by 4 bases, with 16 bases between the two germline ends. The CDR3 consists of 16 residues. Germline V gives CDR1 MDHEN, CDR2 SYDVKM. CDR3 protein: CASSLLGDRRSYGYTF. CDR3 bases: TGTGCCAGCAGTTTATTAGGGGACCGACGGTCCTATGGCTACACCTTC.

The CDR3 DNA reads TGTGCCAGCAGCGTAGCCGCCACTCGCCACTCTGGAAACACCATATATTTT. Its translation is CASSVAATRHSGNTIYF. The V and J genes are TRBV9 and TRBJ1-3; D unclear. With 0 bases removed from V and 0 bases from J, the gap between germline ends came to 13 bases. Per the germline V gene, CDR1 is SGDLS and CDR2 is YYNGEE. This CDR3 region has 17 residues. Based on the CDR3 plus reference TRBV9 and TRBJ1-3, the full variable domain is DSGVTQTPKHLITATGQRVTLRCSPRSGDLSVYWYQQSLDQGLQFLIQYYNGEERAKGNILERFSAQQFPDLHSELNLSSLELGDSALYFCASSVAATRHSGNTIYFGEGSWLTVV.

This clone has only a few counts. V is TRBV28 and J is TRBJ2-5; a possible D gene is TRBD1 (5 bases). Trimming cost V 5 bases and J 2 bases, with 18 bases left between them. The CDR3 runs to 16 residues. CDR1 is MDHEN, CDR2 SYDVKM, per germline. DNA of the CDR3: TGTGCCAGCAGTCCTCTACAGGCCTCGTGGCAAGAGACCCAGTACTTC. This encodes CASSPLQASWQETQYF.

The rearrangement uses TRBV5-1 and TRBJ2-1; 9 positions match TRBD1. The CDR3 loop spans 15 amino acids. Germline CDR1 reads SGHRS; CDR2 reads YFSETQ. The V segment lost 4 bases and the J segment 7 bases; nucleotides outside the gene matches: 9. The CDR3 sequence is CASSQQGALTNEQFF. The DNA of the CDR3 is TGCGCCAGCAGCCAACAGGGGGCTTTAACTAATGAGCAGTTCTTC.

This clone was seen only a few times. V gene TRBV5-1 combines with J gene TRBJ2-7; the D gene is possibly TRBD1 (6 bases). The CDR3 is 14 amino acids. The V end was cut by 3 bases, the J end by 0 bases, with 10 bases between. Germline CDR1 SGHRS, CDR2 YFSETQ. DNA for the CDR3: TGCGCCAGCAGCTCCACGACAGGCTCCTACGAGCAGTACTTC. Protein sequence: CASSSTTGSYEQYF.

V usage is TRBV28 and J usage is TRBJ2-5; TRBD2 matches at 8 bases. The CDR3 consists of 14 residues. The germline V gene has CDR1 MDHEN and CDR2 SYDVKM. The J segment lost 1 base and the V segment lost 5 bases, leaving 3 bases of the junction unmatched. CDR3 nucleotide sequence: TGTGCCAGCAGTGGGACTAGGGTCCAAGAGACCCAGTACTTC. As protein: CASSGTRVQETQYF.

This clone was seen a handful of times. This sequence joins TRBV18 and TRBJ2-1; 7 nucleotides match TRBD2. The CDR3 covers 15 residues. Per the germline V gene, CDR1 is KGHSH and CDR2 is LQKENI. V shed 3 bases and J 6 bases; nucleotides not matched to a gene: 8. The CDR3 protein is CASSPLGGSGNEQFF. The CDR3 region has the DNA TGTGCCAGCTCACCGCTTGGCGGGAGTGGCAATGAGCAGTTCTTC.

This clone has just a few counts. This chain links TRBV2 with TRBJ2-5; D is perhaps TRBD1 or TRBD2 (5 bases each). The length of the CDR3 is 15 residues. Trimming shortened V by 4 bases and J by 4 bases, and 16 bases separated the two germline ends. Germline CDR1 and CDR2: SNHLY and FYNNEI. The CDR3 DNA is TGTGCCAGCAGTGCCAGGGCCGGGGTGGCAGAGACCCAGTACTTC. As protein: CASSARAGVAETQYF. Full variable domain (rest looked up from reference TRBV2 and TRBJ2-5): EPEVTQTPSHQVTQMGQEVILRCVPISNHLYFYWYRQILGQKVEFLVSFYNNEISEKSEIFDDQFSVERPDGSNFTLKIRSTKLEDSAMYFCASSARAGVAETQYFGPGTRLLVL.

The table lists this clone with a few counts. The chain links TRBV6-4 to TRBJ2-3; D not resolved. CDR1 MRHNA and CDR2 SNTAGT come from the germline V gene. The V end lost 3 bases, the J end lost 6 bases, and 10 bases lay between the germline ends. The CDR3 has 13 residues. The CDR3 is CASSETSQDTQYF. CDR3 in DNA: TGTGCCAGCAGTGAAACCTCACAGGATACGCAGTATTTT.